The entry that follows covers one TCR beta chain sequence. Its target is unknown. TCRdb called the 5' RACE reads again in MiXCR, with one record for every CDR3 protein. The data hold around 1.7 million distinct CDR3 sequences, with about 30% observed a single time. The CDR3 sequence is 15 residues long. The germline CDR1 and CDR2 sequences are DFQATT and SNEGSKA (reference sequence). V lost 5 bases and J 0 bases, leaving 17 bases between the germline ends. The sample originates from a study of identical twins. Study results and limitations: In monozygotic twins, models underestimated the sharing of out-of-frame TCR alpha.

The chain uses TRBV20-1 and TRBJ2-7; D remains unclear. The TCR comes from a newborn girl in good health. The sample consisted of cord blood. DNA for the CDR3: TGCAGTGCTCCCCCCCGGACGCTGAGCTCCTACGAGCAGTACTTC. This codes for CSAPPRTLSSYEQYF.